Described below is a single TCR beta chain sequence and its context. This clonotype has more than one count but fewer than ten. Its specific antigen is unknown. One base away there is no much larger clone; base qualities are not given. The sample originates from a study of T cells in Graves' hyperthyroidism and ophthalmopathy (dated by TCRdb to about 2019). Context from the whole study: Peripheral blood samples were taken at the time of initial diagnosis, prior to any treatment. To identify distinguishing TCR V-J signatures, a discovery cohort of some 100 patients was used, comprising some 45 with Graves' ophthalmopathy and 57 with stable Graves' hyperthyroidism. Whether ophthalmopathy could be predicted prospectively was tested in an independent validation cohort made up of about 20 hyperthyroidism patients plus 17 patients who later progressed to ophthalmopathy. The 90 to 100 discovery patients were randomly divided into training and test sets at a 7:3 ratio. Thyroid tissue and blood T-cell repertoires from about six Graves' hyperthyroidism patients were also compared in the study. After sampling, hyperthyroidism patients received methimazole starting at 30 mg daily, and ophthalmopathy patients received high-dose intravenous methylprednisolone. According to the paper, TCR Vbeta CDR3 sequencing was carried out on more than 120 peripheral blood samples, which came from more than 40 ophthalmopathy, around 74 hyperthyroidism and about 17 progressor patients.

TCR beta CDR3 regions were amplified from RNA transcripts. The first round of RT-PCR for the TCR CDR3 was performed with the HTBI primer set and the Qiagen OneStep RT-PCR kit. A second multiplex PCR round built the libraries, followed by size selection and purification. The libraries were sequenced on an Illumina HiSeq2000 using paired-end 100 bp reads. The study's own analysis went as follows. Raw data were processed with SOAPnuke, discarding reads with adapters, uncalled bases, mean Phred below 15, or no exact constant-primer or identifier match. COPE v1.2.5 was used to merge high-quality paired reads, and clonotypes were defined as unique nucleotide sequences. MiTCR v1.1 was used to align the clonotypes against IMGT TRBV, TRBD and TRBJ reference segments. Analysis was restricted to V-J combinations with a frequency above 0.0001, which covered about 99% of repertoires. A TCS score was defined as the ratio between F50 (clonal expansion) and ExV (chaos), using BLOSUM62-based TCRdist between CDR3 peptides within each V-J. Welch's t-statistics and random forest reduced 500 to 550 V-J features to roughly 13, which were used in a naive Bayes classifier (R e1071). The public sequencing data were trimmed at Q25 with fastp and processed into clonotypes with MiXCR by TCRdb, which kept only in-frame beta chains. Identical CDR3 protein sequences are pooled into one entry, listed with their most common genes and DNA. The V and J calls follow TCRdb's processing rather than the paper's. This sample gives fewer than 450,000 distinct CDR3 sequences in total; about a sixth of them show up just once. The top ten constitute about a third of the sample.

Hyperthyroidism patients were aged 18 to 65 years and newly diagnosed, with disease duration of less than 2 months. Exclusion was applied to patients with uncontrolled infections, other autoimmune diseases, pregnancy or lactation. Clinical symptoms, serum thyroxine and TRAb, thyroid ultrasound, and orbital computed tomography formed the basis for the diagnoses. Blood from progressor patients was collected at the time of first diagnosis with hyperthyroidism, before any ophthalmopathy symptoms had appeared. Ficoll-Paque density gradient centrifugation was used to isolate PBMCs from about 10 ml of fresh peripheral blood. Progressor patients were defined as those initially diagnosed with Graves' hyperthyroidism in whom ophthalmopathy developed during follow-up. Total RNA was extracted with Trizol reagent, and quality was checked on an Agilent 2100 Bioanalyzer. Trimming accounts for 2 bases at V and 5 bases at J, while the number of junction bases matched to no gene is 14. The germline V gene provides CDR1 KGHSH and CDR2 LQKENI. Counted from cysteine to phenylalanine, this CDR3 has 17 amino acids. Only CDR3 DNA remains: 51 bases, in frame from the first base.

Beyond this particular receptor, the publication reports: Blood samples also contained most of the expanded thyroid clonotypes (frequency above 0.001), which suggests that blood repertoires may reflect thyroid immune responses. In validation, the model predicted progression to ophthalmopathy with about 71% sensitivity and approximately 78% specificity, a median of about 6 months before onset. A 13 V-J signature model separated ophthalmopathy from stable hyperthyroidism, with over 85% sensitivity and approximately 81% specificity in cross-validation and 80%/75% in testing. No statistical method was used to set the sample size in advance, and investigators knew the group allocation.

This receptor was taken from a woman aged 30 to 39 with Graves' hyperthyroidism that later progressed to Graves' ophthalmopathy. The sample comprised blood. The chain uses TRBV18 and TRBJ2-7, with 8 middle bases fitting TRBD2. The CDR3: CASSPRSGGALGNEQYF. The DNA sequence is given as TGTGCCAGCTCACCAAGGTCGGGAGGGGCCCTCGGGAACGAGCAGTACTTC.